Below, 3 T cell receptor beta chains from the same sample are listed, as sequenced in a study of T-cell memory formation after mild COVID-19. TCRdb itself ran the 5' RACE reads through MiXCR, one entry per CDR3 protein. The repertoire has around 250,000 distinct CDR3 sequences, roughly 9.4% of them found once; the top ten carry roughly a fifth. The sample taken for sequencing was PBMCs or a T cell subset sorted from them (not recorded which). The receptors stem from a man younger than 30 who had mild COVID-19 (a few samples of this study predate the infection). Cell type and time point are not known.

The chain has TRBV6-1 and TRBJ1-6; tentatively, D is TRBD1 (5 bases). The CDR3 is 14 residues long. V lost 1 base and J 10 bases, leaving 11 bases between the germline ends. The V gene's germline CDR1 is MNHNS and CDR2 SASEGT. CDR3 region: CASSEEGLRSPLHF. DNA for the CDR3: TGTGCCAGCAGTGAAGAGGGGTTGAGATCACCCCTCCACTTT.

The chain joins TRBV5-1 to TRBJ2-3; a weak D match, TRBD1 (5 bases). V dropped 4 bases and J dropped 6 bases, with 12 bases sitting between them. The CDR3 has 13 amino acids. Germline lookup yields CDR1 SGHRS and CDR2 YFSETQ. This CDR3 reads CASSGQGSDTQYF. The CDR3 DNA follows: TGCGCCAGCAGCGGGCAGGGCAGCGATACGCAGTATTTT.

This chain links TRBV29-1 with TRBJ1-1; maybe TRBD1 (6 bases). V lost 7 bases and J lost 6, with 12 bases in between. Germline V lookup: CDR1 SQVTM, CDR2 ANQGSEA. The CDR3 sequence is 11 residues long. The CDR3 reads CSGGGYAEAFF. For the CDR3, the DNA is TGCAGCGGTGGGGGCTATGCTGAAGCTTTCTTT.